Sequencing of this TCR beta chain was carried out in a study of T cells in Graves' hyperthyroidism and ophthalmopathy. Germline lookup yields CDR1 SNHLY and CDR2 FYNNEI. The ends were cut back, 4 bases at V and 8 bases at J, with 14 bases in the middle. The CDR3 is 13 amino acids. Using RNA transcripts as the source, TCR beta CDR3 regions were amplified. The HTBI set primed first-round TCR CDR3 RT-PCR. TCRdb re-derived calls from the multiplex PCR reads in MiXCR, one entry per CDR3 protein. The repertoire holds approximately 600,000 distinct CDR3 sequences, with around 20% as singletons. This clonotype was recorded at least ten times.

Sequencing was performed on blood. The sequence was collected from a man aged 25-45 years with Graves' ophthalmopathy. The chain links TRBV2 to TRBJ1-2; D not resolved. CDR3 nucleotide sequence: TGTGCCAGCAGTGGGGAAGGATGGAAGGGCTACACCTTC. Translation: CASSGEGWKGYTF. Filled out from reference TRBV2 and TRBJ1-2, the complete variable domain reads EPEVTQTPSHQVTQMGQEVILRCVPISNHLYFYWYRQILGQKVEFLVSFYNNEISEKSEIFDDQFSVERPDGSNFTLKIRSTKLEDSAMYFCASSGEGWKGYTFGSGTRLTVV.